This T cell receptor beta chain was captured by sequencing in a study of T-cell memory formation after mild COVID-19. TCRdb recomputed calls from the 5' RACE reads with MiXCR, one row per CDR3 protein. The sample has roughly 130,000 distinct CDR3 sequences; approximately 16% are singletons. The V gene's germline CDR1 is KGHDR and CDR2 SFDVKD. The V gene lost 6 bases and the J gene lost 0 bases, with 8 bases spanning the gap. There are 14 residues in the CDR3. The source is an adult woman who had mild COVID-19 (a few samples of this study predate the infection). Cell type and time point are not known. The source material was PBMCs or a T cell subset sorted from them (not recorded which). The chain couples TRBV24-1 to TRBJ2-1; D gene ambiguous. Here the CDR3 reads CATSSAPSYNEQFF. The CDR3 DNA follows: TGTGCCACCAGTTCGGCGCCCTCCTACAATGAGCAGTTCTTC.